This note documents a single TCR beta chain sequence. The data originate from a study of sequential checkpoint blockade in melanoma. Turning to the study itself: Each arm's sequence ended with maintenance nivolumab.

Only in-frame clones appear in the TCRdb table, and some are missing; sequencing was by immunoSEQ multiplex PCR. Of fewer than 40,000 clones listed, roughly 88% are singletons. The CDR3 is 16 amino acids. The V end was cut by 7 bases, the J end by 6 bases, with 25 bases between. Germline CDR1 reads MNHNY; CDR2 reads SVGAGI (reference sequence). Treatment denoted: randomized to nivolumab then ipilimumab (arm A) or the reverse (arm B). None of the patients previously received DNA-damaging chemotherapy. Sorted cells were live CD3+CD8+, lacking CD19 and CD56, from PBMCs. Specimen: CD8+ T cells sorted from blood (inferred from file names), collected from a patient given nivolumab and ipilimumab in sequence. The chain combines TRBV6-6 with TRBJ2-7, with a weak D call TRBD2 (7 bases). This TCR derives from a human donor with melanoma. The CDR3 loop is CASTFKGGEGYGEQYF. CDR3 nucleotide sequence: TGTGCCAGCACCTTCAAGGGGGGGGAGGGATACGGCGAGCAGTACTTC.